Following are 5 T cell receptor beta chains from one sample sequenced in a study of shared clonotypes between healthy human individuals. Clones were sequenced by immunoSEQ multiplex PCR, and TCRdb holds only the in-frame ones, with some missing. The sample yields around 980,000 clones, 70% to 80% seen once. Sequenced: memory CD4+ T cells from PBMCs. Subset: CD45RA-negative fraction. These receptors were collected from a man in his late teens or twenties in good health. Some clones in this sample may be carry-over from other donors' samples.

This chain uses TRBV5-4 with TRBJ1-1; D gene unclear. Germline CDR1 and CDR2: SGHNT and YYREEE (reference sequence). The CDR3 loop spans 15 amino acids. Trimming took 2 bases from V and 3 from J, leaving 14 bases between them. The CDR3 protein is CASSFLKGGDTEAFF. The CDR3 region has the DNA TGTGCCAGCAGCTTCTTGAAGGGAGGAGACACTGAAGCTTTCTTT.

As concerns this clone: A much larger clone sits a single nucleotide away, making a read error possible. This same CDR3 is encoded by further DNA sequences in the sample. This chain connects TRBV30 to TRBJ1-1; D perhaps matches TRBD1 (5 bases). Germline CDR1 reads GTSNPN; CDR2 reads SVGIG (reference sequence). CDR3 length equals 14 residues. Here the CDR3 reads CAWSDRGVTISSFF. DNA of the CDR3: TGCGCCTGGAGTGACCGAGGGGTTACCATCTCATCTTTCTTT.

The chain couples TRBV6-1 to TRBJ1-1, with D hard to call. Per the germline V gene, CDR1 is MNHNS and CDR2 is SASEGT. V lost 2 bases, J lost 1 base, and 8 bases lay in between. This CDR3 is built from 14 residues. CDR3 DNA sequence: TGTGCCAGCAGTGAAAGGTTGGGGAACACTGAAGCTTTCTTT. As protein: CASSERLGNTEAFF.

On this clone: Other nucleotide sequences in the sample specify the same CDR3. This chain joins TRBV5-1 and TRBJ1-3; no clear D. Trimming removed 0 bases from V and 2 bases from J, with 9 bases in between. The CDR3 runs 15 residues. The germline gives CDR1 SGHRS, CDR2 YFSETQ. CDR3 region: CASSLEGGAGNTIYF. CDR3 DNA: TGCGCCAGCAGCTTGGAGGGAGGTGCTGGAAACACCATATATTTT.

The chain has TRBV29-1 and TRBJ2-5; D tentatively fits TRBD1 or TRBD2 (5 bases each). V was cut by 7 bases and J by 5 bases, with 11 bases left in between. Germline V gene data show CDR1 as SQVTM and CDR2 as ANQGSEA. The CDR3 has 11 residues. The CDR3 region is CSALWGETQYF. CDR3 sequence (DNA): TGCAGCGCCCTGTGGGGGGAGACCCAGTACTTC.